This entry concerns a single TCR beta chain. Its cognate antigen has yet to be identified. Qualities for individual bases were not recorded, and no much larger clone is one base off. This specimen comes from a study of cytomegalovirus exposure and HLA in healthy donors (dated by TCRdb to about 2017). About the investigation overall: In an earlier analysis of about 560 of the donors, around 290 Gb of sequence data and 95 million to 130 million unique TCR beta sequences from about 179 million T cells were reported. Four to six DR-DQ haplotypes were handled as single units for association and clustering, since linkage in the cohort was strong. To decide whether each TCR beta V gene segment behaved as functional or pseudogenic, an earlier analysis of some 600 of the donors relied on high-throughput TCR beta sequencing. Both class I and class II loci were covered by HLA typing, at four-digit resolution. Of the roughly 400 genotyped donors, approximately 80% fell in the genetic ancestry cluster associated with self-reported Caucasian donors. The T cell repertoires of about 700 subjects were profiled by immunosequencing and related to cytomegalovirus serostatus. To study patterns of TCR occurrence, a later analysis re-analyzed previously published TCR beta repertoires from hundreds of donors and added high-resolution HLA genotyping. In addition to the first cohort of 500 to 850 subjects, a separate validation cohort of around 110 different subjects was used. The number of donors typed differed by locus, with roughly 629-640 for A, B, C, DRB1 and DQB1, around 500 for DQA1, about 610 for DPA1, and some 440 for DPB1. The study aimed to test whether signatures of past pathogen exposure could be identified by cataloging public T cell receptors. An early release covering 500 to 750 HLA-typed donors comprised approximately 290 gigabases of sequencing data and tens of millions of unique TCR sequences. Donor age, sex, ethnicity and CMV serostatus were compiled together with the repertoire data. Every discovery cohort repertoire had been produced on one sequencing platform. Among about 360 genotyped donors of the cohort, an average of about 240,000 unique TCR beta nucleotide sequences were sequenced per donor, around 18% of them non-productive. High-throughput TCR immunosequencing, statistical association of individual TCRs with disease status, and machine learning were combined to predict cytomegalovirus infection status. Genome-wide SNP genotypes for about 65% of the roughly 670 donors were used in a later genetic analysis, which treated that subset as a discovery cohort. In the later analysis, no new phenotypic data were used to find candidate immune exposures; instead, reliance was placed on TCR beta sequences and their occurrence across donors.

Overall results and qualifications from the work: Correlated functional status among segregating V segments might be attributable to linkage disequilibrium, but an unknown experimental factor could not be ruled out. Sequencing depth was assumed to be roughly uniform across donors in the presence/absence analyses, though that assumption may not hold. The study gave a list of more than 150 TCR beta chains associated with cytomegalovirus. The classifier was reported to diagnose cytomegalovirus status with high specificity and sensitivity in both the original and validation cohorts. A later genetic analysis reported fewer N-insertions in productive TCRs among donors in an Asian-associated ancestry cluster than the roughly 670-donor mean. A later analysis reported that several top co-occurrence clusters appeared linked to parvovirus B19, influenza, CMV and Epstein-Barr virus. Because HLA typing was unavailable for some donors at each locus, only the typed subset was used in association tests. A group of highly shared sequence variants was considered likely to be a technical artifact of the sequencing pipeline. Compared with equally common non-associated chains, HLA-associated TCR beta chains in a later analysis were more clonally expanded and had lower generation probabilities. An earlier analysis of approximately 590 of the donors showed that most TCR beta V segments appeared in productive rearrangements either about 90% or about 30% of the time, which broadly matched IMGT annotations. Across donors, most TCR sequences were observed very rarely, whereas some public TCRs were present in many individuals. Only TCR beta chains were sequenced in this cohort, and the absence of alpha or paired-chain data limited detectable features. In vitro tests confirmed that a few of the cytomegalovirus-associated TCR beta chains recognize cytomegalovirus antigens. Immune exposure information for the cohort was limited to CMV serostatus. In a later analysis, most CMV-associated TCR beta chains were found to appear HLA-restricted, with HLA associations seemingly driven largely by CMV exposure. Because counts were too low, approximately 15 rarely observed V segments, including chromosome 9 orphons, were excluded from the earlier analysis of 500 to 700 of the donors. A further reported finding was that TCR beta sequences accurately predicted the HLA-A and HLA-B alleles for most subjects in the first cohort. Assigning TCR associations to individual alleles was difficult when HLA alleles, especially DR and DQ, strongly co-occurred. V-gene and J-gene trimming of TCR beta chains was associated with a missense DCLRE1C variant in a later genetic analysis, and the association was replicated in an independent cohort. It was suggested by the authors that the approach could potentially be generalized to other disease states and immunological phenotypes. A later analysis found that TCR association rates varied across HLA loci, with DRB1 alleles showing the most associated TCRs and HLA-C alleles the fewest. Specific HLA alleles were associated with 18,000 or so TCR beta sequences at a false discovery rate of 0.05 in a later analysis.

To prepare the library, the immunoSEQ multiplex PCR assay was applied. For the multiplex PCR, a mixture combining 60 forward primers for TCR Vbeta segments and 13 reverse primers for TCR Jbeta segments was used. Amplification of the CDR3 region of rearranged TCR beta genes was performed with a multiplex PCR assay on genomic DNA. The Illumina HiSeq System was used to sequence the amplified TCR beta libraries as 87-base-pair reads. The paper's data handling went like this. In a later analysis, some 80 million unique TCR beta chains were counted across the 650 to 700 repertoires, and around 10 million of these chains were shared by at least two donors. Raw reads were error-corrected and collapsed into unique sequences by a nearest-neighbor algorithm in which closely related sequences were merged to remove PCR and sequencing errors. CDR3 sequences were aligned to IMGT reference sequences to assign V, D and J gene segments. Each retained sequence needed at least a six-nucleotide match to both a V gene segment and a J gene segment. A rearrangement was called productive if the CDR3 had no stop codons and remained in frame with V and J, and every other rearrangement was called non-productive. CDR3 was defined by IMGT convention, running from the second conserved V-encoded cysteine to the conserved J-encoded phenylalanine. In an earlier analysis of more than 550 of the donors, sequences lacking an unambiguous match to a single V gene segment were excluded. An earlier analysis of a few hundred of the donors called V segments functional above 56.7% productive rearrangements and segregating when the between-donor standard deviation exceeded 5%. A statistical classification framework was built to diagnose cytomegalovirus status from the catalog of TCR beta chain sequences. In a later analysis, TCR nucleotide sequences were compared against IMGT/GENE-DB human TR gene sequences so that V and J genes could be assigned. Using the TCRdist pipeline, a later analysis assigned CDR3 sequences along with most-parsimonious VDJ recombination scenarios. In a later analysis, each TCR beta chain was defined by its CDR3 amino acid sequence together with its V-gene family, and reads without a unique V-gene family were excluded. A later analysis removed roughly 590 highly shared, low-generation-probability nucleotide sequences to deal with suspected cross-contamination and a sequencing artifact. A later analysis calculated a clonal expansion index for each public chain from normalized within-repertoire ranks of inferred template counts. In a later analysis, generation probabilities were computed with a VDJ recombination model fitted to out-of-frame rearrangements, and the resulting probabilities were checked against IGoR. Hypergeometric tests were used in a later analysis to score TCR-TCR, TCR-HLA and TCR-CMV co-occurrence, with a repertoire-size bias correction applied to the TCR pairs. A later analysis estimated false discovery rates by permuting HLA or CMV assignments 20 times. In a later analysis, co-occurring TCRs were grouped using DBSCAN, and TCRdist sequence similarity was added for clustering within HLA-allele-positive subsets. Repertoires with fewer than 30,000 or more than 120,000 public chains, plus five repertoires with anomalous nucleotide sharing, were excluded from co-occurrence clustering. TCRdb obtained this table from immuneACCESS and retained in-frame rearrangements with V and J assigned. These tables miss some clones; where compared with another copy, unresolved V genes account for less than half of the shortfall, and the remainder is unexplained. That table gives V, J and clone size, and the DNA gave D and trimming. Present in this sample are 200,000 or so clones, roughly four fifths of which were seen just once. 2.1% of the sample goes to the ten largest clones.

The cohort consisted of more than 650 healthy bone marrow donors. At the time of sampling, every cohort member was nominally healthy, though immune exposures that went unrecorded were likely present. The donor tested CMV seropositive and was one of the 289 seropositive cohort members. A peripheral blood sample was collected from each donor, and TCR beta sequencing was performed on peripheral blood mononuclear cells. Genomic DNA was extracted from the blood cell samples with the Qiagen DNeasy Blood Extraction Kit. Material: PBMCs. This clonotype originated in a woman under 40 in good health and CMV-seropositive.

CDR3 reads: CASTLGQIGNQPQHF. The nucleotide sequence reads as follows: TGTGCCAGCACCCTAGGACAGATCGGCAATCAGCCCCAGCATTTT. The rearranged segments are TRBV28 and TRBJ1-5; TRBD1 might be the D gene, on 6 matching bases. V was cut back by 7 bases and J by 2 bases, leaving a gap of 15 bases between them. Sequences MDHEN (CDR1) and SYDVKM (CDR2) are obtained from the germline V gene. Spanning cysteine to phenylalanine, the CDR3 consists of 15 amino acids. Only the CDR3 DNA stays, 45 bases, in frame from base 1.